A selection of T cell receptor beta chains follows, all from one sample in a study of shared clonotypes between healthy human individuals. Produced via immunoSEQ multiplex PCR; TCRdb's table is partial and in-frame only. The repertoire holds 2 million or so clones, with roughly 94% as singletons. Input material: naive CD4+ T cells sorted from blood. The receptors here all came from a man between 18 and 35 years old in good health. Each CDR3 is given with its conserved first and last residue. Fields, in order: CDR3 protein, CDR3 DNA, CDR3 length, D gene, clone size, J gene, V gene. A D gene is named only where the DNA matches it firmly. Size is omitted from some rows. Given values are once, few, many or a class for expanded clones.

cdr3_aa: CAISDSGQLNTGELFF; cdr3_nt: TGTGCCATCAGTGATTCGGGACAGTTAAACACCGGGGAGCTGTTTTTT; cdr3_length: 16; d_call: TRBD1; clone_size: NA; j_call: TRBJ2-2; v_call: TRBV10-3
cdr3_aa: CAWSPRWETQYF; cdr3_nt: TGTGCCTGGAGCCCCCGCTGGGAGACCCAGTACTTC; cdr3_length: 12; d_call: NA; clone_size: NA; j_call: TRBJ2-5; v_call: TRBV30
cdr3_aa: CASSPNPSDRELFF; cdr3_nt: TGCGCCAGCAGCCCAAACCCCTCGGACAGGGAGCTGTTTTTT; cdr3_length: 14; d_call: NA; clone_size: NA; j_call: TRBJ2-2; v_call: TRBV5-1
cdr3_aa: CAWGRTGDTEAFF; cdr3_nt: TGTGCCTGGGGAAGGACAGGAGACACTGAAGCTTTCTTT; cdr3_length: 13; d_call: TRBD1; clone_size: NA; j_call: TRBJ1-1; v_call: TRBV30
cdr3_aa: CASSLGHMSSGNTIYF; cdr3_nt: TGTGCCAGCAGCTTAGGCCATATGAGCTCTGGAAACACCATATATTTT; cdr3_length: 16; d_call: NA; clone_size: once; j_call: TRBJ1-3; v_call: TRBV11-2
cdr3_aa: CASSSSGGLQETQYF; cdr3_nt: TGTGCCAGCAGCTCTTCGGGGGGCCTCCAAGAGACCCAGTACTTC; cdr3_length: 15; d_call: NA; clone_size: NA; j_call: TRBJ2-5; v_call: TRBV5-8
cdr3_aa: CASCFSQRNYGYTF; cdr3_nt: TGTGCCAGCTGTTTCAGTCAACGGAACTATGGCTACACCTTC; cdr3_length: 14; d_call: NA; clone_size: NA; j_call: TRBJ1-2; v_call: TRBV28
cdr3_aa: CASSQDRGTSADTQYF; cdr3_nt: TGTGCCAGCAGCCAAGACCGGGGGACTAGCGCAGATACGCAGTATTTT; cdr3_length: 16; d_call: TRBD2; clone_size: NA; j_call: TRBJ2-3; v_call: TRBV14
cdr3_aa: CASSLGGPASSGANVLTF; cdr3_nt: TGTGCCAGCAGCCTGGGGGGACCCGCCAGCTCTGGGGCCAACGTCCTGACTTTC; cdr3_length: 18; d_call: NA; clone_size: NA; j_call: TRBJ2-6; v_call: TRBV7-2
cdr3_aa: CAWSTRVGTEAFF; cdr3_nt: TGTGCCTGGAGTACGAGGGTCGGCACTGAAGCTTTCTTT; cdr3_length: 13; d_call: NA; clone_size: NA; j_call: TRBJ1-1; v_call: TRBV30
cdr3_aa: CASSLTDFNQPQHF; cdr3_nt: TGTGCCAGTAGTTTGACGGATTTCAATCAGCCCCAGCATTTT; cdr3_length: 14; d_call: NA; clone_size: NA; j_call: TRBJ1-5; v_call: TRBV19
cdr3_aa: CASSYSIGLGNTIYF; cdr3_nt: TGTGCCAGCAGTTACTCGATCGGTTTAGGAAACACCATATATTTT; cdr3_length: 15; d_call: NA; clone_size: NA; j_call: TRBJ1-3; v_call: TRBV6-6
cdr3_aa: CASGLVTPQETQYF; cdr3_nt: TGTGCTAGTGGTTTGGTAACACCTCAAGAGACCCAGTACTTC; cdr3_length: 14; d_call: NA; clone_size: NA; j_call: TRBJ2-5; v_call: TRBV12-5
cdr3_aa: CATSRDLAQEAFF; cdr3_nt: TGTGCCACCAGCAGAGACTTGGCCCAGGAAGCTTTCTTT; cdr3_length: 13; d_call: NA; clone_size: NA; j_call: TRBJ1-1; v_call: TRBV15
cdr3_aa: CASNRGMNTEAFF; cdr3_nt: TGTGCCAGCAACAGGGGTATGAACACTGAAGCTTTCTTT; cdr3_length: 13; d_call: TRBD1; clone_size: NA; j_call: TRBJ1-1; v_call: TRBV2
cdr3_aa: CASSLGQMDEQYF; cdr3_nt: TGTGCCAGCAGTTTAGGGCAGATGGACGAGCAGTACTTC; cdr3_length: 13; d_call: NA; clone_size: NA; j_call: TRBJ2-7; v_call: TRBV27
cdr3_aa: CASSQDWGRDTQYF; cdr3_nt: TGTGCCAGCAGCCAAGATTGGGGCCGGGATACGCAGTATTTT; cdr3_length: 14; d_call: NA; clone_size: NA; j_call: TRBJ2-3; v_call: TRBV4-2
cdr3_aa: CASSLVAGSSYNEQFF; cdr3_nt: TGCGCCAGCAGCTTGGTCGCAGGTAGCTCCTACAATGAGCAGTTCTTC; cdr3_length: 16; d_call: NA; clone_size: NA; j_call: TRBJ2-1; v_call: TRBV5-1
cdr3_aa: CASSQDSNSYNEQFF; cdr3_nt: TGCGCCAGCAGCCAAGACTCTAACTCCTACAATGAGCAGTTCTTC; cdr3_length: 15; d_call: NA; clone_size: NA; j_call: TRBJ2-1; v_call: TRBV4-3
cdr3_aa: CASSLALSGTAEAFF; cdr3_nt: TGTGCCAGCAGCTTAGCATTATCGGGGACGGCTGAAGCTTTCTTT; cdr3_length: 15; d_call: NA; clone_size: NA; j_call: TRBJ1-1; v_call: TRBV11-2
cdr3_aa: CASSLKRAGAENEQFF; cdr3_nt: TGTGCCAGCAGCCTCAAAAGAGCGGGAGCTGAGAATGAGCAGTTCTTC; cdr3_length: 16; d_call: TRBD2; clone_size: NA; j_call: TRBJ2-1; v_call: TRBV5-4
cdr3_aa: CASSPQGPGGYTF; cdr3_nt: TGTGCCAGCTCACCACAGGGACCCGGGGGCTACACCTTC; cdr3_length: 13; d_call: NA; clone_size: NA; j_call: TRBJ1-2; v_call: TRBV18
cdr3_aa: CASSPGSGEQYF; cdr3_nt: TGTGCTAGCAGCCCGGGATCCGGCGAGCAGTACTTC; cdr3_length: 12; d_call: NA; clone_size: NA; j_call: TRBJ2-7; v_call: TRBV7-7
cdr3_aa: CASSDRGLNTEAFF; cdr3_nt: TGTGCCAGCAGTGATCGGGGGCTGAACACTGAAGCTTTCTTT; cdr3_length: 14; d_call: NA; clone_size: NA; j_call: TRBJ1-1; v_call: TRBV2
cdr3_aa: CASSPPKGSSGNTIYF; cdr3_nt: TGTGCCAGCAGTCCGCCGAAGGGAAGCTCTGGAAACACCATATATTTT; cdr3_length: 16; d_call: NA; clone_size: NA; j_call: TRBJ1-3; v_call: TRBV28
cdr3_aa: CASRSTGELGNYGYTF; cdr3_nt: TGTGCCAGTAGGAGCACAGGGGAGCTTGGTAACTATGGCTACACCTTC; cdr3_length: 16; d_call: TRBD1; clone_size: NA; j_call: TRBJ1-2; v_call: TRBV19
cdr3_aa: CASSSGNLETQYF; cdr3_nt: TGTGCCAGCAGCTCGGGGAATCTCGAGACCCAGTACTTC; cdr3_length: 13; d_call: NA; clone_size: NA; j_call: TRBJ2-5; v_call: TRBV7-6
cdr3_aa: CSVMAGGSTDTQYF; cdr3_nt: TGCAGCGTAATGGCGGGTGGGAGCACAGATACGCAGTATTTT; cdr3_length: 14; d_call: NA; clone_size: NA; j_call: TRBJ2-3; v_call: TRBV29-1
cdr3_aa: CARSRTRDENEAFF; cdr3_nt: TGTGCCAGAAGCCGAACCCGGGACGAAAATGAAGCTTTCTTT; cdr3_length: 14; d_call: NA; clone_size: NA; j_call: TRBJ1-1; v_call: TRBV5-3
cdr3_aa: CASNTGSNYGYTF; cdr3_nt: TGTGCCAGCAATACAGGTTCCAACTATGGCTACACCTTC; cdr3_length: 13; d_call: NA; clone_size: few; j_call: TRBJ1-2; v_call: TRBV6-1
cdr3_aa: CASRLAGGPSYEQYF; cdr3_nt: TGCGCCAGCAGGCTAGCGGGGGGCCCCTCCTACGAGCAGTACTTC; cdr3_length: 15; d_call: TRBD2; clone_size: once; j_call: TRBJ2-7; v_call: TRBV10-2
cdr3_aa: CSVNGQGVYNEQFF; cdr3_nt: TGCAGCGTGAATGGACAGGGGGTCTACAATGAGCAGTTCTTC; cdr3_length: 14; d_call: TRBD1; clone_size: NA; j_call: TRBJ2-1; v_call: TRBV29-1
cdr3_aa: CASSLTDNTGELFF; cdr3_nt: TGTGCCAGCAGCTTGACAGACAACACCGGGGAGCTGTTTTTT; cdr3_length: 14; d_call: NA; clone_size: NA; j_call: TRBJ2-2; v_call: TRBV7-6
cdr3_aa: CASSDTDTQYF; cdr3_nt: TGCGCCAGCAGTGACACAGATACGCAGTATTTT; cdr3_length: 11; d_call: NA; clone_size: NA; j_call: TRBJ2-3; v_call: TRBV10-1
cdr3_aa: CAIPLMGDTGELFF; cdr3_nt: TGTGCTATTCCCCTCATGGGAGACACCGGGGAGCTGTTTTTT; cdr3_length: 14; d_call: NA; clone_size: NA; j_call: TRBJ2-2; v_call: TRBV7-7
cdr3_aa: CASSPESSYNSPLHF; cdr3_nt: TGTGCCAGCAGCCCCGAGAGCTCCTATAATTCACCCCTCCACTTT; cdr3_length: 15; d_call: NA; clone_size: NA; j_call: TRBJ1-6; v_call: TRBV7-2
cdr3_aa: CASSELAVTGELFF; cdr3_nt: TGTGCCAGCAGTGAATTGGCAGTAACCGGGGAGCTGTTTTTT; cdr3_length: 14; d_call: NA; clone_size: NA; j_call: TRBJ2-2; v_call: TRBV2
cdr3_aa: CASSESRSYEQYF; cdr3_nt: TGTGCCAGCAGTGAATCGCGTTCCTACGAGCAGTACTTC; cdr3_length: 13; d_call: NA; clone_size: once; j_call: TRBJ2-7; v_call: TRBV25-1
cdr3_aa: CASGGLADTDTQYF; cdr3_nt: TGTGCCAGTGGAGGACTAGCGGACACAGATACGCAGTATTTT; cdr3_length: 14; d_call: TRBD2; clone_size: NA; j_call: TRBJ2-3; v_call: TRBV19
cdr3_aa: CASGKLARYEQYF; cdr3_nt: TGTGCCAGCGGAAAACTAGCTCGGTACGAGCAGTACTTC; cdr3_length: 13; d_call: NA; clone_size: NA; j_call: TRBJ2-7; v_call: TRBV2
cdr3_aa: CAIRGETANYGYTF; cdr3_nt: TGTGCCATCAGGGGGGAAACAGCTAACTATGGCTACACCTTC; cdr3_length: 14; d_call: NA; clone_size: NA; j_call: TRBJ1-2; v_call: TRBV10-3
cdr3_aa: CASSLQGGSEQFF; cdr3_nt: TGCGCCAGCAGTCTTCAGGGGGGGAGTGAGCAGTTCTTC; cdr3_length: 13; d_call: NA; clone_size: NA; j_call: TRBJ2-1; v_call: TRBV10-2
cdr3_aa: CASSPRTETEAFF; cdr3_nt: TGTGCCAGCAGCCCACGGACGGAGACTGAAGCTTTCTTT; cdr3_length: 13; d_call: NA; clone_size: NA; j_call: TRBJ1-1; v_call: TRBV6-6
cdr3_aa: CASSEARLGVNQQYF; cdr3_nt: TGTGCCAGCAGTGAAGCAAGGCTAGGAGTAAACCAGCAGTACTTC; cdr3_length: 15; d_call: NA; clone_size: NA; j_call: TRBJ2-7; v_call: TRBV25-1
cdr3_aa: CASSPQGLADEQYF; cdr3_nt: TGCGCCAGCAGCCCCCAAGGGCTAGCGGACGAGCAGTACTTC; cdr3_length: 14; d_call: TRBD2; clone_size: NA; j_call: TRBJ2-7; v_call: TRBV4-3
cdr3_aa: CASSQDGDGSSPLHF; cdr3_nt: TGTGCCAGCAGCCAAGATGGTGATGGGTCTTCACCCCTCCACTTT; cdr3_length: 15; d_call: NA; clone_size: NA; j_call: TRBJ1-6; v_call: TRBV4-2
cdr3_aa: CASSFSDGDTSYEQYF; cdr3_nt: TGTGCCAGCAGTTTCTCAGACGGGGATACCTCCTACGAGCAGTACTTC; cdr3_length: 16; d_call: NA; clone_size: NA; j_call: TRBJ2-7; v_call: TRBV27
cdr3_aa: CASSSSGASNQPQHF; cdr3_nt: TGTGCCAGCTCATCATCAGGGGCGAGCAATCAGCCCCAGCATTTT; cdr3_length: 15; d_call: NA; clone_size: NA; j_call: TRBJ1-5; v_call: TRBV18
cdr3_aa: CASSPGQRQETQYF; cdr3_nt: TGTGCCAGCTCACCGGGACAGAGACAAGAGACCCAGTACTTC; cdr3_length: 14; d_call: TRBD1; clone_size: once; j_call: TRBJ2-5; v_call: TRBV18
cdr3_aa: CASTTAGMVGGGYEQYF; cdr3_nt: TGTGCCAGCACAACGGCGGGAATGGTAGGGGGAGGCTACGAGCAGTACTTC; cdr3_length: 17; d_call: NA; clone_size: NA; j_call: TRBJ2-7; v_call: TRBV2
cdr3_aa: CAWTGLPNTEAFF; cdr3_nt: TGTGCCTGGACCGGTCTCCCGAACACTGAAGCTTTCTTT; cdr3_length: 13; d_call: NA; clone_size: NA; j_call: TRBJ1-1; v_call: TRBV30
cdr3_aa: CASSLDISGGWEKLFF; cdr3_nt: TGCGCCAGCAGCTTGGATATCTCAGGGGGCTGGGAAAAACTGTTTTTT; cdr3_length: 16; d_call: TRBD1; clone_size: NA; j_call: TRBJ1-4; v_call: TRBV5-1
cdr3_aa: CASSVGIPRGTGELFF; cdr3_nt: TGTGCCAGCAGCGTAGGAATCCCCCGGGGCACCGGGGAGCTGTTTTTT; cdr3_length: 16; d_call: NA; clone_size: NA; j_call: TRBJ2-2; v_call: TRBV9
cdr3_aa: CASSQAGFGYTF; cdr3_nt: TGTGCCAGCAGCCAAGCAGGGTTTGGCTACACCTTC; cdr3_length: 12; d_call: NA; clone_size: NA; j_call: TRBJ1-2; v_call: TRBV7-9
cdr3_aa: CASRLARRRNTEAFF; cdr3_nt: TGTGCAAGTCGCTTAGCGCGCAGGCGGAACACTGAAGCTTTCTTT; cdr3_length: 15; d_call: NA; clone_size: NA; j_call: TRBJ1-1; v_call: TRBV12-2
cdr3_aa: CASSERELQYF; cdr3_nt: TGCGCCAGCAGTGAGAGGGAACTCCAGTACTTC; cdr3_length: 11; d_call: NA; clone_size: few; j_call: TRBJ2-7; v_call: TRBV10-2